These T cell receptor beta chains were read from a single sample in a study of OX40 agonist ivuxolimab in advanced cancers. Sequencing used immunoSEQ multiplex PCR; TCRdb keeps in-frame clones, though not all of them. The sample has 66,000 or so clones; approximately 84% are singletons. This specimen was CD4+ or CD8+ T cells sorted from blood, taken in a trial of the OX40 agonist ivuxolimab. These receptor sequences come from an adult with an advanced solid tumor such as melanoma, head and neck, liver or kidney cancer. The CDR3 runs from the conserved cysteine through the conserved F or W. Each record gives: J gene, V gene, CDR3 protein.

TRBJ1-1	TRBV4-2	CASSQVGAGGTEAFF
TRBJ1-4	TRBV18	CASSPQGPEKLFF
TRBJ1-2	TRBV20-1	CSASLGDGYTF
TRBJ2-5	TRBV1	CTSSQDPSGTGIFMETQYF
TRBJ2-3	TRBV4-2	CASSQLIGGGTDTQYF
TRBJ1-3	TRBV4-2	CASSQDTTMGAVGNTIYF
TRBJ2-7	TRBV6-5	CASSYSTGVSSYEQYF
TRBJ1-5	TRBV19	CASSIVGQPQHF
TRBJ2-1	TRBV7-2	CASRTEAGLAGGRYNEQFF
TRBJ2-7	TRBV9	CASSLGGTYEQYF
TRBJ2-3	TRBV7-3	CASSPSGGGTDTQYF
TRBJ2-5	TRBV5-4	CASSWGRAGETQYF
TRBJ2-5	TRBV10-2	CASSESRGAQETQYF
TRBJ2-6	TRBV29-1	CSAPVGSGANVLTF
TRBJ2-1	TRBV2	CASSGGAGFYNEQFF
TRBJ1-5	TRBV15	CATSREQNSNQPQHF
TRBJ2-7	TRBV20-1	CSASIRYEQYF
TRBJ1-1	TRBV5-1	CASSLIGGGDTEAFF
TRBJ1-1	TRBV29-1	CSVEAGWSTEAFF
TRBJ1-2	TRBV6-1	CASRPDSYGYTF